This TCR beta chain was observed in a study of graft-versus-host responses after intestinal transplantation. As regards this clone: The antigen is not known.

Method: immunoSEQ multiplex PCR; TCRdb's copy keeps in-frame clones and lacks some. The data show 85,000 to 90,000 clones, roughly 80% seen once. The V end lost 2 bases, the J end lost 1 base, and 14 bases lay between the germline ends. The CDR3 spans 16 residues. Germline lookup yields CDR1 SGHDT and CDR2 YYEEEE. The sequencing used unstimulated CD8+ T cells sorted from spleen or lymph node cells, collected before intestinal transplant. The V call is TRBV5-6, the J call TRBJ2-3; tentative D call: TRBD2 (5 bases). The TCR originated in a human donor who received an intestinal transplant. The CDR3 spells CASSFEADFGTDTQYF. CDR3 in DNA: TGTGCCAGCAGCTTCGAAGCGGATTTTGGCACAGATACGCAGTATTTT.